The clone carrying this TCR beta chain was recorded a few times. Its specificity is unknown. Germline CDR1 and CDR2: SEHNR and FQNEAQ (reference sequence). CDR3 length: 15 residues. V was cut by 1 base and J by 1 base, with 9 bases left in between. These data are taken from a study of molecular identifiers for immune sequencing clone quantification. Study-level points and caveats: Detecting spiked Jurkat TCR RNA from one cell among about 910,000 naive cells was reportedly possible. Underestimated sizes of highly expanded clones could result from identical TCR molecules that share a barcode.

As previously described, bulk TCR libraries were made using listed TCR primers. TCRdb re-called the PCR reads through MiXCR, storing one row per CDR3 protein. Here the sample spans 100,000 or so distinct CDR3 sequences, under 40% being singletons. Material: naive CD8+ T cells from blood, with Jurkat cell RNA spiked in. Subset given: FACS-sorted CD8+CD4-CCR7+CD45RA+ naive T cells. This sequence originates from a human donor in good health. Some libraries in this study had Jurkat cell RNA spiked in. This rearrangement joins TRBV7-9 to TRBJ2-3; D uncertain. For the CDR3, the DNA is TGTGCCAGCAGCTTAGGGGTCTTGGGCACAGATACGCAGTATTTT. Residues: CASSLGVLGTDTQYF. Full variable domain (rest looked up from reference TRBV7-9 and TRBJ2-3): DTGVSQNPRHKITKRGQNVTFRCDPISEHNRLYWYRQTLGQGPEFLTYFQNEAQLEKSRLLSDRFSAERPKGSFSTLEIQRTEQGDSAMYLCASSLGVLGTDTQYFGPGTRLTVL.